A single sample is the source of the 7 T cell receptor beta chains below, sequenced in a study of lymphopenia after photon versus proton radiotherapy (dated 2019 in TCRdb). The library was built by means of the immunoSEQ multiplex PCR assay. This immuneACCESS table, as held by TCRdb, lists in-frame sequences with V and J called but not all clones. Of the missing ones, under half trace to an unresolved V gene in checked studies; the others have no known cause. The sample profile shows some 70,000 clones; about 87% of them were found once. The biggest ten clones account for 10% to 12% of the sample. The material was peripheral blood, obtained from a patient treated with proton-based radiotherapy. The receptors come from a man older than 75 with esophageal cancer.

V and J are TRBV30 and TRBJ2-2; D is undetermined. Between the trimmed V and J ends, which lost 3 bases and 6 bases, there was a span of 20 bases. This CDR3 has 16 amino acids. Germline values: CDR1 GTSNPN, CDR2 SVGIG (reference sequence). CDR3: CAWRSPGATFAGELFF. CDR3 sequence (DNA): TGTGCCTGGAGGTCACCGGGCGCTACATTTGCCGGGGAGCTGTTTTTT.

The DNA for the CDR3 is TGTGCCAGCAGCCAAGATAGGGAAAGGGGCTACAATGAGCAGTTCTTC. Amino acid sequence: CASSQDRERGYNEQFF. The rearrangement links TRBV4-2 to TRBJ2-1; possible D gene TRBD1, 5 bases. This CDR3 comprises 16 residues. The ends were cut back, 0 bases at V and 3 bases at J, with 12 bases in the middle. From germline, CDR1 is LGHNA and CDR2 YNFKEQ.

This chain uses TRBV5-6 with TRBJ2-1; tentatively, D is TRBD1 (6 bases). This CDR3 is built from 11 residues. CDR1 is SGHDT and CDR2 is YYEEEE in the germline V gene. V was cut by 2 bases and J by 16 bases, with 13 bases left in between. For the CDR3, the DNA is TGTGCCAGCAGCTTACAGGGATTAGATTTCTTC. Its translation is CASSLQGLDFF.

This rearrangement joins TRBV9 to TRBJ1-1, with no clear D. Germline values: CDR1 SGDLS, CDR2 YYNGEE. Trimming removed 3 bases at V and 1 base at J, with 10 bases between. The CDR3 loop spans 14 amino acids. Written as DNA, the CDR3 is TGTGCCAGCAGCGCAGCGGACCCGAACACTGAAGCTTTCTTT. It yields the protein CASSAADPNTEAFF.

The chain employs TRBV7-2 and TRBJ2-1, with TRBD1 identical over 7 bases. The CDR3 is made up of 15 amino acids. Trimming at V came to 3 bases and at J to 5 bases, leaving 7 bases not matched to a gene. Per the germline V gene, CDR1 is SGHTA and CDR2 is FQGNSA. CDR3 protein: CASSLQGVRNNEQFF. CDR3 in DNA: TGTGCCAGCAGCTTGCAGGGGGTGCGGAACAATGAGCAGTTCTTC.

Concerning this clone itself: A read error may account for a junction end that differs from germline. The V call is TRBV5-1, the J call TRBJ2-2; D unclear. Germline-derived CDR1 and CDR2 are SGHRS and YFSETQ. The CDR3 runs 14 residues. The CDR3 bases are TGCGCCAGCAGCTTGGGACTTCTCACCCGGGAGCTGTTTTTT. It translates to CASSLGLLTRELFF.

The chain couples TRBV29-1 to TRBJ2-7; 8 bases are shared with TRBD1. Germline CDR1 and CDR2: SQVTM and ANQGSEA. CDR3 length: 13 residues. Trimming at V came to 7 bases and at J to 6 bases, leaving 11 bases not matched to a gene. CDR3 bases: TGCAGCGCACTATTGACAGGGGCTGGCGAGCAGTACTTC. Encoded protein: CSALLTGAGEQYF.